One sample yielded the 8 T cell receptor beta chains listed below, sequenced in a study of cytomegalovirus exposure and HLA in healthy donors. A multiplex PCR was run with 60 Vbeta primers and 13 Jbeta primers. Some clones are missing from TCRdb's copy, which holds only in-frame ones; the method was immunoSEQ multiplex PCR. The data contain approximately 170,000 clones, 81% of them singletons. Material: PBMCs. Receptors originate from a man aged 45 to 65 in good health and CMV-seropositive.

The rearrangement joins TRBV5-4 to TRBJ1-1; 8 nucleotides align to TRBD1. The length of the CDR3 is 15 residues. Trimming removed 4 bases from V and 4 bases from J; junction bases left unmatched: 9. Germline V gene lookup returns CDR1 SGHNT and CDR2 YYREEE (reference sequence). The CDR3 here is CASSPDRERGTEAFF. The CDR3 DNA reads TGTGCCAGCAGCCCGGACAGGGAACGGGGCACTGAAGCTTTCTTT. The full variable domain, completed using reference TRBV5-4 and TRBJ1-1, is ETGVTQSPTHLIKTRGQQVTLRCSSQSGHNTVSWYQQALGQGPQFIFQYYREEENGRGNFPPRFSGLQFPNYSSELNVNALELDDSALYLCASSPDRERGTEAFFGQGTRLTVV.

The chain couples TRBV5-1 to TRBJ2-2, with D possibly being TRBD1 (6 bases). This CDR3 is 14 amino acids long. In germline, CDR1 is SGHRS, CDR2 YFSETQ. The V gene lost 4 bases and the J gene lost 3 bases, with 10 bases spanning the gap. As DNA, the CDR3 is TGCGCCAGCAGCCCACAGGGAGACACCGGGGAGCTGTTTTTT. Translation: CASSPQGDTGELFF.

This clone has more than one count but fewer than ten. The chain couples TRBV11-3 to TRBJ2-1; D gene ambiguous. Between the trimmed V and J ends, which lost 1 base and 3 bases, there was a span of 4 bases. CDR3 length: 13 amino acids. CDR1 and CDR2 (germline): SGHNT, YENEEA. As DNA, the CDR3 is TGTGCCAGCAGCTTAGGCAGCTACAATGAGCAGTTCTTC. Translation gives CASSLGSYNEQFF.

This chain joins TRBV5-1 and TRBJ2-6, with 10 bases lining up with TRBD2. V was pared by 1 base and J by 1 base, with 8 bases of the junction left unmatched. The CDR3 has 19 residues. Looked up from germline, CDR1 is SGHRS and CDR2 is YFSETQ. In DNA form, the CDR3 reads TGCGCCAGCAGCTTGACCTTAGCGGGGGGCCATTCTGGGGCCAACGTCCTGACTTTC. Encoded protein: CASSLTLAGGHSGANVLTF.

This clone was picked up a small number of times. The rearrangement joins TRBV7-8 to TRBJ2-7; TRBD2 might be the D (6 bases). The CDR3 loop spans 15 amino acids. The V gene lost 8 bases and the J gene lost 3 bases, with 20 bases spanning the gap. Germline CDR1 is SGHVS and CDR2 is FQNEAQ. CDR3 bases: TGTGCCAGCGCCGCAAGTCCGGGACTGTACTACGAGCAGTACTTC. Amino acid sequence: CASAASPGLYYEQYF.

V is TRBV5-6 and J is TRBJ1-5, with 7 positions matching TRBD1. The CDR3 sequence is 15 residues long. V shed 3 bases, J shed 7 bases, and the junction held 10 bases outside the gene matches. CDR1 and CDR2 from the germline V gene are SGHDT and YYEEEE. This CDR3 is CASSSRQRGQQPQHF. Here the CDR3 DNA reads TGTGCCAGCAGCTCCCGCCAGAGGGGGCAGCAGCCCCAGCATTTT. The whole variable domain, filled in from reference TRBV5-6 and TRBJ1-5, reads DAGVTQSPTHLIKTRGQQVTLRCSPKSGHDTVSWYQQALGQGPQFIFQYYEEEERQRGNFPDRFSGHQFPNYSSELNVNALLLGDSALYLCASSSRQRGQQPQHFGDGTRLSIL.

This clone showed up just once. The rearrangement links TRBV5-4 to TRBJ2-7; no definite D call. V shed 4 bases and J shed 6 bases, with 14 bases lying between them. Germline CDR1 and CDR2: SGHNT and YYREEE (reference sequence). The CDR3 is 13 amino acids. The CDR3 sequence is CASSRQVSPEQYF. CDR3 coding DNA: TGTGCCAGCAGCCGGCAGGTTTCCCCCGAGCAGTACTTC.

The chain joins TRBV9 to TRBJ2-5, with D uncertain. V gave up 0 bases and J gave up 5 bases, with 11 bases separating them. The CDR3 is 14 residues long. In germline, CDR1 is SGDLS, CDR2 YYNGEE. CDR3 sequence: CASSVGPSVETQYF. In DNA, the CDR3 is TGTGCCAGCAGCGTAGGTCCGTCCGTCGAGACCCAGTACTTC.